These T cell receptor beta chains were read from a single sample in a study of cytomegalovirus exposure and HLA in healthy donors. Repertoires were generated with immunoSEQ multiplex PCR, while TCRdb's copy carries only in-frame clones and drops some. The sample lists fewer than 250,000 clones, around 83% seen once, with under 2% in the top ten. The sequenced sample consisted of PBMCs. These receptors all stem from a man aged 40-50 years in good health and CMV-seropositive. Both conserved end residues are part of each CDR3. Clone size, where shown, is once, few, many, or a class for clones that have expanded.

>TRBJ2-6|.|TRBV5-4
CASSLGGLGANVLTF
>TRBJ1-5|.|TRBV5-1
CASSNTGGQPQHF
>TRBJ2-5|.|TRBV9
CASSVYSQETQYF
>TRBJ2-3|once|TRBV6-5
CASMIGTGPDTQYF
>TRBJ1-2|.|TRBV5-1
CASSLGGQDHGYTF
>TRBJ2-7|once|TRBV7-9
CASSSGQGGYEQYF
>TRBJ2-7|.|TRBV18
CASSPRQGLYEQYF
>TRBJ2-7|.|TRBV5-1
CASSLFQGRSYEQYF
>TRBJ1-1|once|TRBV7-9
CASSLATGQAFF
>TRBJ2-3|once|TRBV2
CARRGTLSTDTQYF
>TRBJ1-1|.|TRBV6-5
CASSEVRQVEAFF
>TRBJ2-1|.|TRBV11-3
CASSLGGGVDNEQFF
>TRBJ2-7|.|TRBV6-1
CASRVNSALSYEQYF
>TRBJ2-5|once|TRBV30
CAWSATSGRETQYF
>TRBJ1-2|few|TRBV11-2
CASSFPDRAYGYTF
>TRBJ2-3|once|TRBV4-1
CASSQLLSSGSTDTQYF
>TRBJ1-2|.|TRBV6-6
CASSYSDRGYSHTF
>TRBJ2-7|once|TRBV5-1
CASSLEAGGFYEQYF
>TRBJ1-4|.|TRBV6-6
CASSLQAGSGEKLFF
>.|.|TRBV2
CASSYFPRSGRTYEQYF
>TRBJ1-5|.|TRBV27
CASSLRPGQGSVSNQPQHF
>TRBJ2-7|.|TRBV6-1
CASITPRTGTYEQYF
>TRBJ2-3|.|TRBV30
CAWSVRGRDTDTQYF
>TRBJ2-7|.|TRBV5-4
CASSLDRGSYEQYF
>TRBJ2-1|.|TRBV11-2
CASSSRGLAQIRDEQFF
>TRBJ1-6|.|TRBV4-1
CASSQERGQGVRPLHF
>TRBJ2-7|once|TRBV5-1
CASSLSGTGIHEQYF
>TRBJ1-2|.|TRBV2
CASSEGTGKSAYYGYTF
>TRBJ2-5|.|TRBV6-1
CASSRVAGNQETQYF
>TRBJ2-1|.|TRBV27
CASSFLTSGSQYNEQFF
>TRBJ1-2|once|TRBV28
CASLSRGGTNYGYTF
>TRBJ2-2|.|TRBV6-6
CASSYGTGTTGELFF
>TRBJ1-3|.|TRBV11-3
CASSSTALGNTIYF
>TRBJ2-2|few|TRBV13
CASSTRTGEPAPGELFF
>TRBJ2-7|.|TRBV10-3
CAISDPIAGGPFYEQYF
>.|.|TRBV19
CATKQRGKYEQYF
>TRBJ2-1|few|TRBV10-3
CAISSQGDEQFF
>TRBJ2-1|.|TRBV11-3
CASSRSRGSYNEQFF
>TRBJ1-4|.|TRBV28
CASSLSGSSNEKLFF
>TRBJ2-3|few|TRBV5-4
CASRTAGGTDTQYF
>TRBJ1-4|.|TRBV5-1
CASSLGTATNEKLFF
>TRBJ2-7|.|TRBV11-2
CASSLGTGFNYEQYF
>TRBJ1-6|.|TRBV30
CASKRETHNSPLHF
>TRBJ2-6|.|TRBV30
CAWSRDSSGANVLTF
>TRBJ1-2|.|TRBV7-9
CASSSPDTTGNYGYTF
>TRBJ2-7|.|TRBV6-6
CASSRTDSPAYEQYF
>TRBJ2-3|once|TRBV5-4
CASSTGTSGSTDTQYF
>TRBJ2-4|.|TRBV15
CATSRVFGTGQHIQYF